Below are 31 T cell receptor beta chains sequenced from a single sample in a study of blood T cells in healthy people across ages. Alongside a J-beta primer mix, a sample-barcoded 5' primer served in a second PCR lasting about 7 to 11 cycles. TCRdb processed the 5' RACE reads anew with MiXCR; each CDR3 protein has one entry. The profile shows a few hundred thousand distinct CDR3 sequences, 25% to 30% of them singletons. Input material: blood. These receptors were taken from a woman aged 65 to 85 in good health.

The chain carries TRBV4-3 and TRBJ2-1; possible D gene TRBD2, 6 bases. Looked up from germline, CDR1 is LGHNA and CDR2 is YSLEER. Trimming removed 5 bases from V and 11 bases from J, with 25 bases in between. CDR3 length: 16 residues. This CDR3 reads CASSSTTTRTSMKQFF. CDR3 nucleotide sequence: TGCGCCAGCAGCTCGACAACGACTAGGACATCAATGAAGCAGTTCTTC.

DNA for the CDR3: TGTGCCAGCAGTTTCGCACAGGGTGGCACCGGGGAGCTGTTTTTT. Protein sequence: CASSFAQGGTGELFF. The V gene is TRBV12-3 or TRBV12-4, the J gene TRBJ2-2, with D perhaps matching TRBD1 (6 bases). V was shortened by 3 bases and J by 4 bases, with 12 bases between the two germline ends. This CDR3 is built from 15 residues.

This clonotype has a handful of counts. The rearrangement uses TRBV4-2 and TRBJ2-2; D unresolved. There are 13 residues in the CDR3. The V gene lost 0 bases and the J gene lost 7 bases, with 6 bases spanning the gap. The germline CDR1 and CDR2 sequences are LGHNA and YNFKEQ. The CDR3 loop is CASSQDSFGELFF. The CDR3, as DNA: TGTGCCAGCAGCCAAGATTCATTCGGGGAGCTGTTTTTT.

This clonotype was observed a few times. The chain links TRBV24-1 to TRBJ2-2; 12 positions agree with TRBD2. V lost 3 bases to trimming and J lost 6 bases; unmatched junction nucleotides: 4. This CDR3 has 16 amino acids. Per the germline V gene, CDR1 is KGHDR and CDR2 is SFDVKD. In nucleotides, the CDR3 is TGTGCCACCAGTGATCCGCTAGCGGGGGGGCCCGGGGAGCTGTTTTTT. This sequence encodes CATSDPLAGGPGELFF.

This clonotype was counted between two and nine times. The chain employs TRBV11-1 and TRBJ2-5, with D possibly being TRBD1 or TRBD2 (6 bases each). Germline lookup yields CDR1 SGHAT and CDR2 FQDESV (reference sequence). V gave up 4 bases and J gave up 5 bases, with 20 bases separating them. The CDR3 contains 16 residues. The CDR3 is CASSSFRGQVHETQYF. DNA of the CDR3: TGTGCCAGCAGCTCTTTCCGGGGGCAGGTCCACGAGACCCAGTACTTC.

There are many counts of this clonotype. The chain combines TRBV10-3 with TRBJ2-1; D assignment may be TRBD1 or TRBD2 (5 bases each). Trimming pared 4 bases from V and 4 bases from J, leaving 14 bases between. The germline gives CDR1 ENHRY, CDR2 SYGVKD. This CDR3 is built from 15 residues. For the CDR3, the DNA is TGTGCCATCAGTGGGGGACCCCCCATTTACAATGAGCAGTTCTTC. This gives the protein CAISGGPPIYNEQFF.

V and J are TRBV24-1 and TRBJ1-1; D is undetermined. The CDR3 is 11 residues long. CDR1 is KGHDR, CDR2 SFDVKD, per germline. V gave up 12 bases and J gave up 0 bases, with 7 bases separating them. The CDR3 is CAFSVNTEAFF. CDR3 in DNA: TGTGCCTTTTCAGTGAACACTGAAGCTTTCTTT.

The chain carries TRBV5-1 and TRBJ1-2; D remains unclear. The V and J ends lost 0 bases and 0 bases respectively, with 12 bases between them. Germline V gene data show CDR1 as SGHRS and CDR2 as YFSETQ. This CDR3 is built from 16 residues. CDR3 sequence reads: CASSLVHGHANYGYTF. The CDR3 nucleotides are TGCGCCAGCAGCTTGGTTCACGGGCACGCTAACTATGGCTACACCTTC.

This clonotype appeared a few times. Since a much larger clone is just one base distant, this may be a read error. The chain couples TRBV4-3 to TRBJ2-7; D is possibly TRBD1 (6 bases). The CDR3 is 14 residues long. Germline assignment: CDR1 LGHNA and CDR2 YSLEER. The CDR3 region is CAGSQDRQVYEQYF. DNA for the CDR3: TGCGCCGGCAGCCAAGATAGACAGGTCTACGAGCAGTACTTC.

Note on this clonotype: An end of the junction differs from the germline gene, which may be a read error. The chain joins TRBV5-1 to TRBJ2-2; weak D call: TRBD1 (6 bases). CDR3 length: 16 residues. The germline V gene has CDR1 SGHRS and CDR2 YFSETQ. CDR3 sequence: CASSPDAGANTGEPFF. CDR3 bases: TGCGCCAGCAGCCCGGACGCAGGGGCGAACACCGGGGAGCCGTTTTTT.

This clonotype occurred many times. CDR3 DNA: TGTGCCACCAGAAGGACAGCAAAAATAGGATTGTACTTC. Translation gives CATRRTAKIGLYF. V gene TRBV24-1 combines with J gene TRBJ2-7, with TRBD1 as a possible D gene (6 bases). Germline loops: CDR1 KGHDR, CDR2 SFDVKD. This CDR3 contains 13 residues. The V and J ends lost 7 bases and 12 bases respectively, with 21 bases between them.

This clonotype was counted a few times. This chain joins TRBV19 and TRBJ1-4, with a possible D match to TRBD1 (5 bases). Trimming took off 10 bases at V and 8 bases at J, with 17 bases between the two ends. Germline loops: CDR1 LNHDA, CDR2 SQIVND (reference sequence). This CDR3 is 13 amino acids long. CDR3 sequence: CATRTPTTEKLFF. As DNA, the CDR3 is TGTGCCACCCGGACACCAACCACGGAAAAACTGTTTTTT.

This clonotype has more than one count but fewer than ten. The chain carries TRBV7-9 and TRBJ1-3; D gene unclear. Trimming pared 3 bases from V and 0 bases from J, leaving 18 bases between. Looked up from germline, CDR1 is SEHNR and CDR2 is FQNEAQ (reference sequence). The CDR3 length is 18 residues. The CDR3 DNA reads TGTGCCAGCAGCTTGAGTGGAGTGATGGGGATCTCTGGAAACACCATATATTTT. Amino acid sequence: CASSLSGVMGISGNTIYF.

This chain connects TRBV6-2 or TRBV6-3 to TRBJ2-1; D may correspond to TRBD1 or TRBD2 (5 bases each). Germline V CDR1 and CDR2: MNHEY, SVGEGT. CDR3 length: 16 amino acids. The germline V and J ends were trimmed by 7 bases and 0 bases, with 16 bases remaining between them. CDR3 region: CASKDLGPLSYNEQFF. CDR3 nucleotide sequence: TGTGCCAGCAAGGATCTGGGACCACTCTCCTACAATGAGCAGTTCTTC.

The rearrangement joins TRBV5-1 to TRBJ1-5; a weak D match, TRBD1 (5 bases). V was shortened by 4 bases and J by 0 bases, with 14 bases between the two germline ends. Per germline, CDR1 SGHRS and CDR2 YFSETQ. The CDR3 sequence is 16 residues long. The CDR3 DNA reads as TGCGCCAGCAGCCCCTCGGGGGGGATTAGCAATCAGCCCCAGCATTTT. This translates into CASSPSGGISNQPQHF.

The V gene is TRBV7-9, the J gene TRBJ1-2; TRBD1 might be the D (6 bases). CDR3 length: 13 residues. Per the germline V gene, CDR1 is SEHNR and CDR2 is FQNEAQ (reference sequence). V dropped 3 bases and J dropped 6 bases, with 11 bases sitting between them. CDR3 amino acids: CASSLTGADGYTF. The CDR3 coding sequence is TGTGCCAGCAGCTTGACAGGCGCGGATGGCTACACCTTC.

This clonotype was detected only a few times. V gene TRBV20-1 combines with J gene TRBJ2-7; D ambiguous. Germline CDR1 DFQATT, CDR2 SNEGSKA (reference sequence). There are 13 residues in the CDR3. V was trimmed by 1 base and J by 5 bases, leaving 12 bases between them. CDR3 DNA sequence: TGCAGTGCTAGAGTGAGGAGAGGAAACGAGCAGTACTTC. It encodes CSARVRRGNEQYF.

Written as DNA, the CDR3 is TGTGCCAGCAGCCCCCAGTCGACAGGACCAGATACGCAGTATTTT. As protein: CASSPQSTGPDTQYF. This sequence joins TRBV7-2 and TRBJ2-3, with a tentative D call TRBD1 (6 bases). Trimming removed 5 bases at V and 4 bases at J, with 16 bases between. Germline-derived CDR1 and CDR2 are SGHTA and FQGNSA. This CDR3 contains 15 residues.

The chain links TRBV5-4 to TRBJ2-1; 10 nucleotides align to TRBD2. CDR3 length equals 15 residues. Germline V CDR1 and CDR2: SGHNT, YYREEE (reference sequence). With V trimmed by 6 bases and J by 6 bases, 9 bases remained unmatched. CDR3 DNA: TGTGCCAGCACCCCTAGCGGGGGCCCGGTCAATGAGCAGTTCTTC. Translation: CASTPSGGPVNEQFF.

The CDR3 bases are TGCAGTGCTAGGGCTTCGGGGGGAACTTCACCCCTCCACTTT. It yields the protein CSARASGGTSPLHF. The chain carries TRBV20-1 and TRBJ1-6; perhaps TRBD1 as D (5 bases). Germline-derived CDR1 and CDR2 are DFQATT and SNEGSKA (reference sequence). V was trimmed by 3 bases and J by 9 bases, leaving 15 bases between them. CDR3 length equals 14 residues.

This clonotype came up a few times. The chain employs TRBV20-1 and TRBJ1-1; TRBD1 is a possible D gene (6 bases). Germline CDR1 is DFQATT and CDR2 is SNEGSKA (reference sequence). With 7 bases removed from V and 1 base from J, the gap between germline ends came to 16 bases. The CDR3 is made up of 14 amino acids. This CDR3 is CSVRSGQKNTEAFF. The CDR3 DNA is TGCAGTGTTCGAAGCGGACAGAAGAACACTGAAGCTTTCTTT.

This chain joins TRBV7-2 and TRBJ2-1, with D possibly being TRBD1 or TRBD2 (5 bases each). Between the trimmed V and J ends, which lost 2 bases and 6 bases, there was a span of 17 bases. The CDR3 has 16 amino acids. Per germline, CDR1 SGHTA and CDR2 FQGNSA. The CDR3 bases are TGTGCCAGCAGCTTATGGGTCGGGGACCCCCCCAATGAGCAGTTCTTC. This gives the protein CASSLWVGDPPNEQFF.

The rearrangement links TRBV6-2 or TRBV6-3 to TRBJ2-7, with 11 nucleotides matching TRBD2. Trimming took 6 bases from V and 0 from J; bases not matched to a gene: 7. The CDR3 runs to 16 residues. CDR1 and CDR2 (germline): MNHEY, SVGEGT. The chain's CDR3 is CASRFPSGGFSYEQYF. The CDR3 DNA reads as TGTGCCAGCAGATTCCCTAGCGGGGGGTTCTCCTACGAGCAGTACTTC.

This clonotype was detected only a few times. The gene calls are TRBV20-1 and TRBJ2-4; unclear D gene. Germline V gives CDR1 DFQATT, CDR2 SNEGSKA (reference sequence). The CDR3 totals 16 residues. V was trimmed by 4 bases and J by 0 bases, leaving 16 bases between them. This chain's CDR3 is CSATRSRERAKNIQYF. CDR3 sequence (DNA): TGCAGTGCTACCCGAAGTAGGGAAAGAGCCAAAAACATTCAGTACTTC.

This clonotype has more than one count but fewer than ten. The gene calls are TRBV3-1 and TRBJ2-1; maybe TRBD2 (5 bases). V shed 8 bases and J shed 5 bases, with 16 bases lying between them. Germline V CDR1 and CDR2: LGHDT, YNNKEL (reference sequence). The CDR3 covers 14 residues. This CDR3 reads CASGLYARDNEQFF. CDR3 coding DNA: TGTGCCAGCGGTCTATACGCGCGGGACAATGAGCAGTTCTTC.

As DNA, the CDR3 is TGCGCCAGCAGCTTCCTGGGGGGGCAGAACAATGAGCAGTTCTTC. The encoded protein is CASSFLGGQNNEQFF. The chain employs TRBV5-1 and TRBJ2-1, with D perhaps matching TRBD2 (7 bases). Looked up from germline, CDR1 is SGHRS and CDR2 is YFSETQ. Trimming cost V 2 bases and J 5 bases, with 14 bases left between them. The length of the CDR3 is 15 residues.

About this clonotype itself: One junction end does not reproduce the germline sequence, and a read error may be involved. V usage is TRBV4-3 and J usage is TRBJ2-1; 12 bases are a match to TRBD2. Matching the DNA end better, TRBJ2-5 makes the J call doubtful. Germline CDR1 LGHNA, CDR2 YSLEER. The CDR3 is made up of 16 amino acids. CDR3: CASNQDPPSGGGTQYF. The CDR3, as DNA: TGCGCCAGCAACCAAGATCCCCCTAGCGGGGGGGGGACCCAGTACTTC.

This sequence joins TRBV11-2 and TRBJ1-3, with D tentatively TRBD1 (6 bases). Trimming cost V 0 bases and J 7 bases, with 16 bases left between them. The CDR3 is 16 amino acids. The germline V gene encodes CDR1 SGHAT and CDR2 FQNNGV. The CDR3 is CASSLEWGPVGNTIYF. CDR3 bases: TGTGCCAGCAGCTTAGAATGGGGGCCAGTCGGTAACACCATATATTTT.

The chain combines TRBV11-3 with TRBJ1-2, with unresolved D. Germline CDR1 is SGHNT and CDR2 is YENEEA. The CDR3 loop spans 13 amino acids. Trimming cost V 1 base and J 6 bases, with 9 bases left between them. CDR3 nucleotides: TGTGCCAGCAGCTTAGCTGGGTGGGATGGCTACACCTTC. Protein product: CASSLAGWDGYTF.

The rearrangement uses TRBV4-3 and TRBJ2-2; D gene uncertain. The CDR3 contains 18 residues. Trimming removed 0 bases at V and 0 bases at J, with 14 bases between. Germline V gives CDR1 LGHNA, CDR2 YSLEER. For the CDR3, the DNA is TGCGCCAGCAGCCAAGAAGGATGGTTCCTCTCGAACACCGGGGAGCTGTTTTTT. The encoded protein is CASSQEGWFLSNTGELFF.

The table lists this clonotype with a few counts. The chain has TRBV7-9 and TRBJ2-7; TRBD1 aligns across 7 bases. CDR3 length: 14 amino acids. CDR1 and CDR2 (germline): SEHNR, FQNEAQ (reference sequence). Trimming took 5 bases from V and 10 from J; bases not matched to a gene: 14. The CDR3 loop is CASSLNGARDSQYF. In nucleotides, the CDR3 is TGTGCCAGCAGCCTAAACGGAGCCCGGGACAGTCAGTACTTC. The full variable domain, in which reference TRBV7-9 and TRBJ2-7 provide the parts outside the CDR3, is DTGVSQNPRHKITKRGQNVTFRCDPISEHNRLYWYRQTLGQGPEFLTYFQNEAQLEKSRLLSDRFSAERPKGSFSTLEIQRTEQGDSAMYLCASSLNGARDSQYFGPGTRLTVT.